The next 32 T cell receptor beta chains were all read from a single sample in a study of beta chain features in type 1 diabetes. Notes on the study in general: Among all four CD4+ subsets, Type 1 diabetes patients had TCRB CDR3s that were moderately but significantly shorter.

These receptors are not linked to any known antigen. All of the isolated RNA was reverse transcribed, so expressed TCRB transcripts were sequenced. Sequencing used immunoSEQ multiplex PCR; TCRdb keeps in-frame clones, though not all of them. The top ten clones hold roughly 0.12% of a sample with about 650,000 clones, 9.5% to 15% of them seen once. The sequencing input was naive CD4+ T cells from blood. Source of these receptors: a man aged 25-40 years with type 1 diabetes.

This clone was counted between two and nine times. This rearrangement joins TRBV5-1 to TRBJ1-2; D is undetermined. The V and J ends lost 2 bases and 1 base respectively, with 21 bases between them. CDR1 and CDR2 (germline): SGHRS, YFSETQ. This CDR3 spans 18 amino acids. CDR3 amino acids: CASSFSPPLGQLNYGYTF. Here the CDR3 DNA reads TGCGCCAGCAGCTTTAGCCCACCCCTCGGGCAACTTAACTATGGCTACACCTTC.

The CDR3 nucleotides read TGTGCCAGCAGCTTACACGGCGGGGGCTTGAGCTCCTACGAGCAGTACTTC. It encodes CASSLHGGGLSSYEQYF. The chain recombines TRBV11-3 with TRBJ2-7; D might be TRBD2 (7 bases). Germline V lookup: CDR1 SGHNT, CDR2 YENEEA. Trimming took off 2 bases at V and 0 bases at J, with 17 bases between the two ends. The CDR3 is made up of 17 amino acids.

The gene calls are TRBV15 and TRBJ1-1, with TRBD1 as a possible D gene (5 bases). The length of the CDR3 is 14 residues. V dropped 1 base and J dropped 4 bases, with 10 bases sitting between them. Germline V CDR1 and CDR2: LNHNV, YYDKDF (reference sequence). The CDR3 spells CATSRGDPITEAFF. Here the CDR3 DNA reads TGTGCCACCAGCAGAGGGGACCCCATCACTGAAGCTTTCTTT.

This clone was counted only a few times. The chain couples TRBV7-2 to TRBJ2-7, with D perhaps TRBD2 (5 bases). From germline, CDR1 is SGHTA and CDR2 FQGNSA. V was pared by 4 bases and J by 3 bases, with 16 bases between. The CDR3 sequence is 15 residues long. CDR3 sequence: CASSSYRTGIYEQYF. CDR3 nucleotides: TGTGCCAGCAGCTCGTATCGGACGGGAATCTACGAGCAGTACTTC.

This clone was observed a few times. This CDR3 is also generated by other DNA sequences in the sample. V is TRBV18 and J is TRBJ2-7; D is unresolved. Germline lookup yields CDR1 KGHSH and CDR2 LQKENI. V lost 3 bases and J 0 bases, leaving 9 bases between the germline ends. CDR3 length: 14 residues. DNA for the CDR3: TGTGCCAGCTCACCTGGCCGCAGCTCCTACGAGCAGTACTTC. Its protein is CASSPGRSSYEQYF.

This clone was detected a few times. This rearrangement joins TRBV30 to TRBJ1-4; D ambiguous. The germline gives CDR1 GTSNPN, CDR2 SVGIG (reference sequence). The V end was cut by 0 bases, the J end by 5 bases, with 16 bases between. The CDR3 sequence is 16 residues long. CDR3: CAWSVPRGRLNEKLFF. CDR3 bases: TGTGCCTGGAGTGTACCCCGGGGAAGGTTGAATGAAAAACTGTTTTTT.

In its sample, this clone was seen a few times. The V gene is TRBV30, the J gene TRBJ2-5; 9 nucleotides agree with TRBD1. The CDR3 has 14 residues. J lost 2 bases, V lost 3 bases, and 4 bases had no gene match. Germline V gene data show CDR1 as GTSNPN and CDR2 as SVGIG (reference sequence). CDR3 region: CAWSRGQGQETQYF. The CDR3, as DNA: TGTGCCTGGAGCCGTGGACAGGGGCAAGAGACCCAGTACTTC.

This clone was detected a few times. The CDR3 loop is CASNRQNSPLHF. DNA for the CDR3: TGTGCCAGCAATAGACAGAACTCACCCCTCCACTTT. The chain joins TRBV5-6 to TRBJ1-6; perhaps TRBD1 as D (5 bases). The CDR3 is 12 residues long. V shed 6 bases and J shed 10 bases, with 11 bases lying between them. The germline V gene encodes CDR1 SGHDT and CDR2 YYEEEE. Drawing the rest from reference TRBV5-6 and TRBJ1-6, the complete variable domain is DAGVTQSPTHLIKTRGQQVTLRCSPKSGHDTVSWYQQALGQGPQFIFQYYEEEERQRGNFPDRFSGHQFPNYSSELNVNALLLGDSALYLCASNRQNSPLHFGNGTRLTVT.

The rearrangement links TRBV14 to TRBJ2-1, with D perhaps matching TRBD1 or TRBD2 (6 bases each). CDR3 size: 15 residues. Per the germline V gene, CDR1 is SGHDN and CDR2 is FVKESK. Trimming took off 4 bases at V and 9 bases at J, with 19 bases between the two ends. The CDR3 loop is CASSPRGGLGVEQFF. DNA for the CDR3: TGTGCCAGCAGCCCCCGAGGGGGACTGGGGGTTGAGCAGTTCTTC.

The sample holds a few counts of this clone. The V call is TRBV7-6, the J call TRBJ2-1; the match to TRBD1 covers 7 bases. CDR3 length: 16 residues. In germline, CDR1 is SGHVS, CDR2 FNYEAQ. J lost 7 bases, V lost 1 base, and 10 bases had no gene match. The CDR3 protein is CASSLDLGTVPNEQFF. DNA of the CDR3: TGTGCCAGCAGCTTAGACTTGGGGACAGTGCCGAATGAGCAGTTCTTC.

This clone appeared a few times. J is TRBJ1-1 and V is TRBV14; perhaps TRBD1 as D (5 bases). The CDR3 spans 13 residues. V was pared by 2 bases and J by 5 bases, with 9 bases between. In germline, CDR1 is SGHDN, CDR2 FVKESK. CDR3 DNA: TGTGCCAGCAGCCAAATGGGGCGGACTGAAGCTTTCTTT. This sequence encodes CASSQMGRTEAFF.

This clone was detected only a few times. The chain couples TRBV19 to TRBJ2-7, with D perhaps TRBD2 (5 bases). The V gene lost 6 bases and the J gene lost 8 bases, with 17 bases spanning the gap. Germline values: CDR1 LNHDA, CDR2 SQIVND (reference sequence). This CDR3 has 13 residues. In DNA, the CDR3 is TGTGCCAGTAGCCCCGGACTGTCGCCTCAGCAGTACTTC. Protein sequence: CASSPGLSPQQYF. Full variable domain (remainder filled in from reference TRBV19 and TRBJ2-7): DGGITQSPKYLFRKEGQNVTLSCEQNLNHDAMYWYRQDPGQGLRLIYYSQIVNDFQKGDIAEGYSVSREKKESFPLTVTSAQKNPTAFYLCASSPGLSPQQYFGPGTRLTVT.

The chain links TRBV7-9 to TRBJ1-4; D is unclear. Germline V CDR1 and CDR2: SEHNR, FQNEAQ (reference sequence). CDR3 length: 12 amino acids. Deletions cut 6 bases from V and 10 bases from J, with 12 bases between. The CDR3 reads CASSYTLGKLFF. The CDR3 DNA is TGTGCCAGCAGTTATACCCTAGGAAAACTGTTTTTT.

This clone was seen a few times. The gene calls are TRBV21-1 and TRBJ1-4; the table's D call of TRBD1 was not tested on the DNA. TRBV21-1 counts as a pseudogene. This CDR3 has 15 residues. The CDR3 bases are TGTGCCAGCAGCAGGCGACAGGTTCCCGATGAAAAACTGTTTTTT. It yields the protein CASSRRQVPDEKLFF.

The J gene is TRBJ2-3, the V gene TRBV29-1; 10 bases line up with TRBD1. The CDR3 spans 17 residues. V was clipped by 1 base and J by 1 base; unmatched bases: 8. Looked up from germline, CDR1 is SQVTM and CDR2 is ANQGSEA. The chain's CDR3 is CSVEVGTGVDGTDTQYF. DNA of the CDR3: TGCAGCGTTGAAGTCGGGACAGGGGTTGATGGCACAGATACGCAGTATTTT.

This sequence joins TRBV7-7 and TRBJ2-5, with 11 nucleotides matching TRBD2. The CDR3 runs 16 residues. Looked up from germline, CDR1 is SSHAT and CDR2 is FNYEAQ (reference sequence). V shed 5 bases and J 4 bases; nucleotides not matched to a gene: 9. This chain's CDR3 is CASSQGSSGGTETQYF. The CDR3 DNA sequence: TGTGCCAGCAGCCAGGGATCTAGCGGGGGGACAGAGACCCAGTACTTC. The entire variable domain, with the rest obtained from reference TRBV7-7 and TRBJ2-5, is as follows: GAGVSQSPRYKVTKRGQDVTLRCDPISSHATLYWYQQALGQGPEFLTYFNYEAQPDKSGLPSDRFSAERPEGSISTLTIQRTEQRDSAMYRCASSQGSSGGTETQYFGPGTRLLVL.

This sequence joins TRBV4-3 and TRBJ1-2, with D possibly TRBD1 on 5 matching bases. CDR3 length: 15 residues. CDR1 and CDR2 from the germline V gene are LGHNA and YSLEER. Between the trimmed V and J ends, which lost 0 bases and 4 bases, there was a span of 12 bases. This chain's CDR3 is CASSQDVSQGYGYTF. In DNA, the CDR3 is TGCGCCAGCAGCCAAGATGTCAGCCAGGGCTATGGCTACACCTTC.

This clone was detected a few times. The chain links TRBV7-2 to TRBJ2-1, with 10 bases aligning to TRBD2. The CDR3 extends over 16 amino acids. V was clipped by 3 bases and J by 4 bases; unmatched bases: 6. Germline V gene sequence: CDR1 SGHTA, CDR2 FQGNSA. The CDR3 protein is CASSFLGTSEYNEQFF. CDR3 in DNA: TGTGCCAGCAGCTTCCTCGGGACTAGCGAATACAATGAGCAGTTCTTC.

A note on this clone: Other DNA sequences in the same sample also yield this CDR3. The chain joins TRBV20-1 to TRBJ2-7; D is undetermined. V was trimmed by 3 bases and J by 1 base, leaving 4 bases between them. Germline values: CDR1 DFQATT, CDR2 SNEGSKA (reference sequence). The CDR3 length is 11 residues. CDR3 bases: TGCAGTGCTAGGGCTTCCTACGAGCAGTACTTC. Its translation is CSARASYEQYF.

J is TRBJ1-1 and V is TRBV29-1; D not certain. V was clipped by 5 bases and J by 4 bases, with 2 bases between them. The length of the CDR3 is 9 residues. Per the germline V gene, CDR1 is SQVTM and CDR2 is ANQGSEA. Written as DNA, the CDR3 is TGCAGCGTTAGCACTGAAGCTTTCTTT. This translates into CSVSTEAFF.

J is TRBJ1-2 and V is TRBV2; D ambiguous. The length of the CDR3 is 13 residues. Germline loops: CDR1 SNHLY, CDR2 FYNNEI. The germline V and J ends were trimmed by 10 bases and 4 bases, with 16 bases remaining between them. This CDR3 reads CATSDSGRYGYTF. Written as DNA, the CDR3 is TGTGCCACCTCGGACTCGGGCCGCTATGGCTACACCTTC. The full variable domain, with the rest looked up from reference TRBV2 and TRBJ1-2, is EPEVTQTPSHQVTQMGQEVILRCVPISNHLYFYWYRQILGQKVEFLVSFYNNEISEKSEIFDDQFSVERPDGSNFTLKIRSTKLEDSAMYFCATSDSGRYGYTFGSGTRLTVV.

In the case of this clone: Other DNA variants within this sample encode the same CDR3. The CDR3 loop reads CASSLAGTAQETQYF. CDR3 in DNA: TGTGCCAGCAGCTTAGCAGGGACAGCCCAAGAGACCCAGTACTTC. The chain has TRBV7-2 and TRBJ2-5, with 7 bases matching TRBD1. This CDR3 region has 15 residues. Germline CDR1 and CDR2: SGHTA and FQGNSA. With V trimmed by 0 bases and J by 1 base, 2 bases remained unmatched.

The chain couples TRBV5-4 to TRBJ2-5, with TRBD1 matching 7 bases. The germline gives CDR1 SGHNT, CDR2 YYREEE (reference sequence). There are 18 residues in the CDR3. J lost 1 base, V lost 5 bases, and 17 bases had no gene match. For the CDR3, the DNA is TGTGCCAGCAGACCCGGGGTCCGGGACAGACCCCCCCAAGAGACCCAGTACTTC. Protein product: CASRPGVRDRPPQETQYF.

This clone showed up just a few times. The chain is built from TRBV11-2 and TRBJ2-5; D is unresolved. This CDR3 has 12 residues. Trimming shortened V by 2 bases and J by 5 bases, and 6 bases separated the two germline ends. The germline V gene encodes CDR1 SGHAT and CDR2 FQNNGV. CDR3 residues: CASSLPTETQYF. Written as DNA, the CDR3 is TGTGCCAGCAGCTTACCCACCGAGACCCAGTACTTC.

The V call is TRBV9, the J call TRBJ2-2; D gene unclear. V was cut by 0 bases and J by 0 bases, with 6 bases left in between. This CDR3 contains 15 residues. Germline lookup yields CDR1 SGDLS and CDR2 YYNGEE. Here the CDR3 reads CASSVAASNTGELFF. The CDR3 coding sequence is TGTGCCAGCAGCGTAGCAGCTTCGAACACCGGGGAGCTGTTTTTT.

This clone was observed a few times. The chain joins TRBV19 to TRBJ2-7; 7 nucleotides align to TRBD1. The CDR3 is made up of 15 amino acids. V dropped 1 base and J dropped 1; count of bases not matched to a gene: 4. CDR1 and CDR2 from the germline V gene are LNHDA and SQIVND (reference sequence). CDR3 residues: CASSIAGQISYEQYF. The CDR3 DNA is TGTGCCAGTAGTATAGCGGGACAGATTTCCTACGAGCAGTACTTC.

This clone was picked up a small number of times. This chain joins TRBV29-1 and TRBJ1-1; TRBD1 matches 7 bases. CDR1 and CDR2 (germline): SQVTM, ANQGSEA. The CDR3 sequence is 16 residues long. Trimming removed 4 bases from V and 6 bases from J; junction bases left unmatched: 17. CDR3 sequence reads: CSVGDRALTGTAEAFF. The CDR3 DNA reads as TGCAGCGTTGGTGACCGGGCCCTTACCGGGACAGCTGAAGCTTTCTTT.

As DNA, the CDR3 is TGCAGCCAAATCAGGGGGCTGGGAGAGACCCAGTACTTC. Protein product: CSQIRGLGETQYF. J is TRBJ2-5 and V is TRBV29-1, with 8 bases aligning to TRBD1. Per the germline V gene, CDR1 is SQVTM and CDR2 is ANQGSEA. The CDR3 is 13 residues long. V trimming: 8 bases; J trimming: 4 bases; junction bases outside the gene matches: 9.

This clone was seen more than once but under ten times. The sample carries other DNA sequences with the same CDR3. This chain joins TRBV9 and TRBJ1-2; D call uncertain. The germline V gene has CDR1 SGDLS and CDR2 YYNGEE. The CDR3 has 13 residues. V lost 0 bases to trimming and J lost 2 bases, with 5 bases between them. DNA of the CDR3: TGTGCCAGCAGCGTAGAAGTAAACTATGGCTACACCTTC. This codes for CASSVEVNYGYTF.

This clone has just a few counts. The V and J genes are TRBV7-8 and TRBJ2-3; D call uncertain. In germline, CDR1 is SGHVS, CDR2 FQNEAQ. The CDR3 sequence is 13 residues long. Trimming removed 5 bases from V and 6 bases from J, with 12 bases in between. The chain's CDR3 is CASSPPGHDTQYF. CDR3 coding DNA: TGTGCCAGCAGCCCCCCGGGCCATGATACGCAGTATTTT.

This clone was recorded a few times. This chain uses TRBV9 with TRBJ1-2; 8 nucleotides agree with TRBD1. Trimming took 4 bases from V and 4 from J; bases not matched to a gene: 6. CDR1 SGDLS and CDR2 YYNGEE come from the germline V gene. The CDR3 totals 14 residues. DNA for the CDR3: TGTGCCAGCAGCCCAAACAGGGGGAGCTATGGCTACACCTTC. Translating gives CASSPNRGSYGYTF.

This clone was counted between two and nine times. The chain joins TRBV7-2 to TRBJ2-1; the D is unclear. This CDR3 comprises 15 residues. Trimming cost V 1 base and J 8 bases, with 15 bases left between them. Germline CDR1 SGHTA, CDR2 FQGNSA. The DNA for the CDR3 is TGTGCCAGCAGCTTAGTGGGAAGAATTTGGGATGAGCAGTTCTTC. Protein: CASSLVGRIWDEQFF. Variable domain in full (rest from reference TRBV7-2 and TRBJ2-1): GAGVSQSPSNKVTEKGKDVELRCDPISGHTALYWYRQSLGQGLEFLIYFQGNSAPDKSGLPSDRFSAERTGGSVSTLTIQRTQQEDSAVYLCASSLVGRIWDEQFFGPGTRLTVL.